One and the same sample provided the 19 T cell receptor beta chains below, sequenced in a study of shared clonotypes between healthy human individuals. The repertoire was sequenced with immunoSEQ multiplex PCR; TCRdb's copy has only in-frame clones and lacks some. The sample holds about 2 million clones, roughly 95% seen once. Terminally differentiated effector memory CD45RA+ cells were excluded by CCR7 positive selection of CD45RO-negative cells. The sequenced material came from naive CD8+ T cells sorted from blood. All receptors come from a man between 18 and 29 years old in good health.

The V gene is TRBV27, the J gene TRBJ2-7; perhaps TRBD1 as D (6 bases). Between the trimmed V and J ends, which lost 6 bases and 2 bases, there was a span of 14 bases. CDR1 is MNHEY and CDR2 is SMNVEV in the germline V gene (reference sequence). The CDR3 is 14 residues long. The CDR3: CASSPTGNPYEQYF. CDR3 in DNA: TGTGCCAGCAGCCCGACAGGCAACCCCTACGAGCAGTACTTC.

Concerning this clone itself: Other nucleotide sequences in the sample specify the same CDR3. The CDR3 DNA sequence: TGTGCCAGCAGCTTAGCGTTAGGCGGCGAGCAGTACTTC. Its protein is CASSLALGGEQYF. V gene TRBV7-9 combines with J gene TRBJ2-7; D gene ambiguous. Germline V gene data show CDR1 as SEHNR and CDR2 as FQNEAQ (reference sequence). The CDR3 has 13 amino acids. Trimming cost V 0 bases and J 6 bases, with 9 bases left between them.

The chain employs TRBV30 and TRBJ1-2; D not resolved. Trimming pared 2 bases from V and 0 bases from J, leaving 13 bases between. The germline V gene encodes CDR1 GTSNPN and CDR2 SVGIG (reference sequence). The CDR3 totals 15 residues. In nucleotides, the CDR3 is TGTGCCTGGAGTAGTCCGGAGGGCGCTAACTATGGCTACACCTTC. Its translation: CAWSSPEGANYGYTF.

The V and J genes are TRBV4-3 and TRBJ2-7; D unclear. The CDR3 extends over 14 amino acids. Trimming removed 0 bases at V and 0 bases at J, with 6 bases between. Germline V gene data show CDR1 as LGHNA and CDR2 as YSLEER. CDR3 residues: CASSQEWDSYEQYF. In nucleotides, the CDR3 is TGCGCCAGCAGCCAAGAGTGGGACTCCTACGAGCAGTACTTC.

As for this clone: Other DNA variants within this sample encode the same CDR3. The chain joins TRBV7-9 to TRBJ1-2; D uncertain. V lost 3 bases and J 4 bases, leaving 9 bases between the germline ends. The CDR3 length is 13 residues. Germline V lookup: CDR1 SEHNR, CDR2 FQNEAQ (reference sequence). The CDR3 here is CASSFEGFYGYTF. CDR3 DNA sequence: TGTGCCAGCAGCTTTGAGGGTTTCTATGGCTACACCTTC.

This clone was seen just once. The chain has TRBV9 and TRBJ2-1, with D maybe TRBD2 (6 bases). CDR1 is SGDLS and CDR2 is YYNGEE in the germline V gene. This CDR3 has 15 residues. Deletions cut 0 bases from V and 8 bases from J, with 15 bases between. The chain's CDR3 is CASSVGSISGDEQFF. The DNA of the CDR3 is TGTGCCAGCAGCGTAGGTAGCATTTCGGGGGATGAGCAGTTCTTC.

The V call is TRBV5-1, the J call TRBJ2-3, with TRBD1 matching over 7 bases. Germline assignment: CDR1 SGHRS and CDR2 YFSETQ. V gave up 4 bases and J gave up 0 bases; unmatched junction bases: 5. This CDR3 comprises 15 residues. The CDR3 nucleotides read TGCGCCAGCAGCCCACTGACAGGGAGCACAGATACGCAGTATTTT. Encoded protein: CASSPLTGSTDTQYF.

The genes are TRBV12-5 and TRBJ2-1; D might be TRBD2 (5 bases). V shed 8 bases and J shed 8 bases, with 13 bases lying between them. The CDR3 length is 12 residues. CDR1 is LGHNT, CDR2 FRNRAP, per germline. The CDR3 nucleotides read TGTGCTAGTAGGGCGGGCCACGATGAGCAGTTCTTC. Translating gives CASRAGHDEQFF.

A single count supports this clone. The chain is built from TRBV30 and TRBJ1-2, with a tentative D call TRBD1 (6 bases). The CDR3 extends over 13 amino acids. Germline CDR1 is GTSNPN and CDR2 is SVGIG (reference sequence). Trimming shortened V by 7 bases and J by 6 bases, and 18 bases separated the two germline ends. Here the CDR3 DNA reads TGTGCCTCCCAGGGTGGGGGGCTCGATGGCTACACCTTC. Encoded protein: CASQGGGLDGYTF.

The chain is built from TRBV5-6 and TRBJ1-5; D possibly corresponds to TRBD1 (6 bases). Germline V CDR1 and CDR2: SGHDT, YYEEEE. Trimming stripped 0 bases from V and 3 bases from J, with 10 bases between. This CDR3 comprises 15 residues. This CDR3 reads CASSLARGHNQPQHF. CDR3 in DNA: TGTGCCAGCAGCTTGGCCAGGGGACACAATCAGCCCCAGCATTTT. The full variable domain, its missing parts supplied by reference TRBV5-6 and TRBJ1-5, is DAGVTQSPTHLIKTRGQQVTLRCSPKSGHDTVSWYQQALGQGPQFIFQYYEEEERQRGNFPDRFSGHQFPNYSSELNVNALLLGDSALYLCASSLARGHNQPQHFGDGTRLSIL.

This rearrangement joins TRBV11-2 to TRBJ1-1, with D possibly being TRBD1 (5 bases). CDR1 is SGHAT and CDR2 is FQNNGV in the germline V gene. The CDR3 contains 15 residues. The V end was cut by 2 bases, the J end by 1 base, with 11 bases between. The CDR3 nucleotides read TGTGCCAGCAGCTTAAGGGTACAGGAGAACACTGAAGCTTTCTTT. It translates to CASSLRVQENTEAFF.

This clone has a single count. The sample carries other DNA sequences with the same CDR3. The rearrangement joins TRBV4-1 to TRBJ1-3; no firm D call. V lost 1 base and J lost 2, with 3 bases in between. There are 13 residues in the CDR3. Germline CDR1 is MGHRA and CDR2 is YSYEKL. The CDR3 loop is CASSQVTGNTIYF. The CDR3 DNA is TGCGCCAGCAGCCAAGTTACTGGAAACACCATATATTTT.

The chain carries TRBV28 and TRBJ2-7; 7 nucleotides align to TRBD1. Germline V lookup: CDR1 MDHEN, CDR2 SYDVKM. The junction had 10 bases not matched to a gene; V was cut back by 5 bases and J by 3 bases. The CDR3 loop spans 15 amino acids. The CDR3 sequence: CASSPSTGPLYEQYF. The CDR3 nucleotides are TGTGCCAGCAGTCCTTCGACAGGGCCCCTCTACGAGCAGTACTTC.

The CDR3 loop is CASSPTTGGVGELFF. CDR3 nucleotides: TGTGCCAGCAGCCCAACGACAGGGGGCGTCGGGGAGCTGTTTTTT. V usage is TRBV7-3 and J usage is TRBJ2-2; 10 nucleotides agree with TRBD1. CDR1 SGHTA and CDR2 FQGTGA come from the germline V gene. After removal of 5 bases from V and 7 bases from J, the junction contained 7 bases not matched to a gene. The CDR3 totals 15 residues.

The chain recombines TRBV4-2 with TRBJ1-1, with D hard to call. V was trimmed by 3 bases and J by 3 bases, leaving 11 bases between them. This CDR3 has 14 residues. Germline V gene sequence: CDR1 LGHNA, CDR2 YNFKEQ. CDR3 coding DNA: TGTGCCAGCAGCCAGGAAGAGGGCCACACTGAAGCTTTCTTT. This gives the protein CASSQEEGHTEAFF.

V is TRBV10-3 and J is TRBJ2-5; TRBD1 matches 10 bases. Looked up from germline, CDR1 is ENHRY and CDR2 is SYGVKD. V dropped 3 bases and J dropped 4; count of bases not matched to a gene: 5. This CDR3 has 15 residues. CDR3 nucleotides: TGTGCCATCAGTGACTCGGGGACAGGGGCAGAGACCCAGTACTTC. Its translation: CAISDSGTGAETQYF.

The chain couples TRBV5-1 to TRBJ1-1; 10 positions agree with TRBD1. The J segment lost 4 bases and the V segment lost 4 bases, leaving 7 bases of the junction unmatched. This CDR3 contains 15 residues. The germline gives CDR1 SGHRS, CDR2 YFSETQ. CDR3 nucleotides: TGCGCCAGCAGCCCGTGGGACAGGGGCGGCACTGAAGCTTTCTTT. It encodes CASSPWDRGGTEAFF.

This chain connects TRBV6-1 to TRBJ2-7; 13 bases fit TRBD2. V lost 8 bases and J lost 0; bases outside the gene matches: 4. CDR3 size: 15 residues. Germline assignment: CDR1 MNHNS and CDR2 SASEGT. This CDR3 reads CASCGLAGDSYEQYF. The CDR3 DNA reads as TGTGCCAGCTGCGGACTAGCGGGGGACTCCTACGAGCAGTACTTC.

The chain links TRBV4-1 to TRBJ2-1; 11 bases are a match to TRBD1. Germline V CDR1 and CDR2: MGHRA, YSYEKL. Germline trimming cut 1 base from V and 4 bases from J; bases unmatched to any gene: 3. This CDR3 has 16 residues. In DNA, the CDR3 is TGCGCCAGCAGCCAAGTCTGGGACAGGGGGTACAATGAGCAGTTCTTC. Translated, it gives CASSQVWDRGYNEQFF.